This T cell receptor beta chain was sequenced in a study of cytotoxic CD8 clonotypes in ibrutinib-treated CLL. The study, taken as a whole, reports: Clonality increased at ibrutinib response and stayed stable in sustained remission. At progression, however, it fell back toward baseline.

Here immunoSEQ multiplex PCR was the method, and the copy in TCRdb shows in-frame clones only, minus some. The sample includes 50,000 to 60,000 clones, over 80% seen only once; the top ten take roughly 22%. The CDR3 has 15 residues. Unmatched junction bases numbered 9, after V lost 5 bases and J lost 3 bases. The V gene's germline CDR1 is GTSNPN and CDR2 SVGIG (reference sequence). A note on this clone: Its antigen is not identified.

Material: PBMCs, obtained after 24 months of ibrutinib treatment. The receptor was derived from a human donor with chronic lymphocytic leukemia. The chain joins TRBV30 to TRBJ2-5; the match to TRBD1 covers 10 bases. The CDR3 protein is CAWEDRDRGEETQYF. CDR3 nucleotide sequence: TGTGCCTGGGAAGACCGGGACAGGGGTGAAGAGACCCAGTACTTC.